Listed below are T cell receptor beta chains from one sample, sequenced in a study of blood T cell repertoires in COVID-19. Sequencing used immunoSEQ multiplex PCR; TCRdb keeps in-frame clones, though not all of them. This sample carries 150,000 to 200,000 clones, around 82% of them seen once, and the ten largest clones take approximately 1.1%. The sample taken for sequencing was peripheral blood. All receptors come from a man in his 60s who had recovered from COVID-19. Both conserved end residues are part of each CDR3. A D gene is named only where the DNA matches it firmly. The listing skips clone size in some rows; elsewhere it reads once, few, many or a size class.

TRBV30,TRBD2,NA,TRBJ2-5,CAWSGGGYGETQYF,TGTGCCTGGAGTGGCGGGGGGTACGGAGAGACCCAGTACTTC
TRBV7-9,NA,NA,TRBJ1-3,CASSLTQASGNTIYF,TGTGCCAGCAGCTTAACCCAGGCCTCTGGAAACACCATATATTTT
TRBV7-2,NA,NA,TRBJ1-5,CASSLKGGDQPQHF,TGTGCCAGCAGCTTAAAAGGGGGGGATCAGCCCCAGCATTTT
TRBV4-3,NA,NA,TRBJ1-6,CASSLSVGVPLSPLHF,TGCGCCAGCAGCCTGTCCGTCGGGGTCCCCCTTTCACCCCTCCACTTT
TRBV5-4,NA,NA,TRBJ1-2,CASSLGGVSNYGYTF,TGTGCCAGCAGCTTGGGGGGGGTTTCTAACTATGGCTACACCTTC
TRBV9,NA,NA,TRBJ2-5,CASSATIGQRETQYF,TGTGCCAGCAGCGCTACCATTGGACAGAGGGAGACCCAGTACTTC
TRBV6-5,NA,NA,TRBJ1-2,CASSPLGGGWHGYTF,TGTGCCAGCAGTCCACTGGGGGGGGGATGGCATGGCTACACCTTC
TRBV19,TRBD1,few,TRBJ1-6,CASTTGATYNSPLHF,TGTGCCAGTACAACAGGGGCTACCTATAATTCACCCCTCCACTTT
TRBV3-1/TRBV3-2,NA,NA,TRBJ1-4,CASSQEGGKLFF,TGTGCCAGCAGCCAAGAGGGGGGGAAACTGTTTTTT
TRBV15,TRBD2,NA,TRBJ2-7,CATSRGTGTSGGAYEQYF,TGTGCCACCAGCAGAGGGACCGGGACTAGCGGGGGGGCCTACGAGCAGTACTTC
TRBV7-7,NA,many,TRBJ2-5,CASSLGGAPQETQYF,TGTGCTAGCAGCTTAGGAGGTGCTCCACAAGAGACCCAGTACTTC
TRBV9,TRBD1,few,TRBJ1-1,CASSPGQGAFGTEAFF,TGTGCCAGCAGCCCGGGACAGGGGGCTTTTGGCACTGAAGCTTTCTTT
TRBV5-8,TRBD1,once,TRBJ1-5,CASSLYVGQGSNQPQHF,TGTGCCAGCAGCTTGTACGTGGGACAGGGAAGCAATCAGCCCCAGCATTTT
TRBV13,TRBD1,NA,TRBJ2-7,CASSMDRAVGQYF,TGTGCCAGCAGCATGGACAGGGCCGTCGGGCAGTACTTC
TRBV7-3,NA,NA,TRBJ2-2,CASSFQGGVNTGELFF,TGTGCCAGCAGTTTCCAGGGTGGTGTAAACACCGGGGAGCTGTTTTTT
TRBV24-1,TRBD1,NA,TRBJ1-1,CATSDWTGNTEAFF,TGTGCCACCAGTGATTGGACAGGGAACACTGAAGCTTTCTTT
TRBV5-1,NA,NA,TRBJ2-7,CASSSAYEQYF,TGCGCCAGCAGTTCTGCCTACGAGCAGTACTTC
TRBV5-1,TRBD1,NA,TRBJ2-1,CASGDATGDNEQFF,TGCGCCAGCGGGGACGCGACAGGGGATAATGAGCAGTTCTTC
TRBV7-6,NA,NA,TRBJ1-6,CASSLSAGDSPLHF,TGTGCCAGCAGCTTATCGGCAGGGGATTCACCCCTCCACTTT
TRBV6-2/TRBV6-3,TRBD1,NA,TRBJ2-5,CASSFPGQAETQYF,TGTGCCAGCAGTTTTCCCGGACAGGCGGAGACCCAGTACTTC
TRBV5-6,TRBD1,NA,TRBJ1-6,CASSRTGGARTPLHF,TGTGCCAGCAGCCGAACAGGGGGCGCTCGGACACCCCTCCACTTT
TRBV9,TRBD1,NA,TRBJ2-4,CASSTQTGGSIIQYF,TGTGCCAGCAGCACGCAAACAGGGGGCTCAATCATTCAGTACTTC